A single sample is the source of the 15 T cell receptor beta chains below, sequenced in a study of CD8 T cells in Susac syndrome. After extraction with the RNeasy kit, roughly 0.5 to 1 ug of the RNA was reverse transcribed using random hexamers. TCRdb re-analysed the immunoSEQ multiplex PCR reads in MiXCR, keeping a single row per CDR3 protein. The sample contains approximately 25,000 distinct CDR3 sequences, over 85% of which appear only once. The sample taken for sequencing was CD8+ T cells from PBMCs. The source is a human donor with Susac syndrome.

This chain links TRBV7-8 with TRBJ1-2; 9 bases are a match to TRBD1. Trimming at V came to 4 bases and at J to 8 bases, leaving 8 bases not matched to a gene. The CDR3 is 14 amino acids. CDR1 SGHVS and CDR2 FQNEAQ come from the germline V gene. The CDR3: CASSSLQGAEGYTF. The CDR3 bases are TGTGCCAGCAGCTCACTACAGGGGGCGGAAGGCTACACCTTC.

This chain uses TRBV7-8 with TRBJ2-7, with TRBD2 identical over 8 bases. This CDR3 has 16 amino acids. Trimming took 5 bases from V and 0 from J; bases not matched to a gene: 9. The germline gives CDR1 SGHVS, CDR2 FQNEAQ. The CDR3 here is CASSPGLAGRSYEQYF. For the CDR3, the DNA is TGTGCCAGCAGCCCCGGGCTAGCGGGCCGCTCCTACGAGCAGTACTTC.

The chain uses TRBV4-3 and TRBJ2-6; TRBD2 aligns across 7 bases. Trimming cost V 0 bases and J 2 bases; bases outside gene matches: 4. Germline V gives CDR1 LGHNA, CDR2 YSLEER. The CDR3 length is 17 residues. CDR3 DNA sequence: TGCGCCAGCAGCCAAGAGGGGGGAGGGACTGGGGCCAACGTCCTGACTTTC. Encoded protein: CASSQEGGGTGANVLTF.

CDR3 amino acids: CASSLFGLAGTGTDTQYF. CDR3 DNA sequence: TGTGCCAGCAGCTTATTCGGACTAGCGGGGACGGGAACAGATACGCAGTATTTT. The gene calls are TRBV7-9 and TRBJ2-3; 12 positions match TRBD2. Germline lookup yields CDR1 SEHNR and CDR2 FQNEAQ (reference sequence). Trimming removed 2 bases from V and 3 bases from J; junction bases left unmatched: 9. The CDR3 totals 18 residues.

This clonotype showed up just a few times. This chain uses TRBV7-9 with TRBJ1-2; tentatively, D is TRBD1 (6 bases). CDR1 is SEHNR, CDR2 FQNEAQ, per germline (reference sequence). The CDR3 covers 13 residues. Trimming stripped 1 base from V and 6 bases from J, with 9 bases between. In DNA, the CDR3 is TGTGCCAGCAGCTTAGGAGGGGGAAATGGCTACACCTTC. It specifies CASSLGGGNGYTF.

This chain connects TRBV5-1 to TRBJ1-1; D not certain. This CDR3 region has 14 residues. Germline lookup yields CDR1 SGHRS and CDR2 YFSETQ. Trimming left V 0 bases short and J 3 bases short, with 9 bases between. CDR3 region: CASSLDLGDTEAFF. CDR3 DNA: TGCGCCAGCAGCTTGGATCTTGGGGACACTGAAGCTTTCTTT.

This clonotype was seen once. The V gene is TRBV19, the J gene TRBJ2-5; no reliable D call. The CDR3 contains 13 residues. The germline CDR1 and CDR2 sequences are LNHDA and SQIVND (reference sequence). The V end was cut by 0 bases, the J end by 3 bases, with 5 bases between. The CDR3 nucleotides read TGTGCCAGTAGTATAGACGATGAAGAGACCCAGTACTTC. Its protein product is CASSIDDEETQYF.

The rearrangement links TRBV28 to TRBJ2-4, with unresolved D. Trimming left V 6 bases short and J 5 bases short, with 17 bases between. Germline CDR1 MDHEN, CDR2 SYDVKM. This CDR3 is 15 amino acids long. CDR3 in amino acids: CASSRLLGRENIQYF. CDR3 nucleotide sequence: TGTGCCAGCAGCCGCCTCTTAGGGCGCGAAAACATTCAGTACTTC. The whole variable domain, remainder taken from reference TRBV28 and TRBJ2-4, is DVKVTQSSRYLVKRTGEKVFLECVQDMDHENMFWYRQDPGLGLRLIYFSYDVKMKEKGDIPEGYSVSREKKERFSLILESASTNQTSMYLCASSRLLGRENIQYFGAGTRLSVL.

CDR3: CATTTTGELFF. The CDR3 region has the DNA TGTGCCACCACAACTACCGGGGAGCTGTTTTTT. The chain couples TRBV28 to TRBJ2-2; D gene unclear. Trimming cost V 10 bases and J 5 bases, with 8 bases left between them. The CDR3 runs to 11 residues. CDR1 and CDR2 from the germline V gene are MDHEN and SYDVKM.

The genes are TRBV29-1 and TRBJ2-5, with D uncertain. Germline CDR1 and CDR2: SQVTM and ANQGSEA. The CDR3 has 13 amino acids. The V end was cut by 2 bases, the J end by 2 bases, with 9 bases between. As DNA, the CDR3 is TGCAGCGTTGAACCTGTATGGCAAGAGACCCAGTACTTC. As protein: CSVEPVWQETQYF. The full variable domain, rest sourced from reference TRBV29-1 and TRBJ2-5, is SAVISQKPSRDICQRGTSLTIQCQVDSQVTMMFWYRQQPGQSLTLIATANQGSEATYESGFVIDKFPISRPNLTFSTLTVSNMSPEDSSIYLCSVEPVWQETQYFGPGTRLLVL.

This clonotype was observed a handful of times. The genes are TRBV9 and TRBJ1-5; D is ambiguous. This CDR3 is 14 amino acids long. Trimming removed 2 bases at V and 3 bases at J, with 9 bases between. Looked up from germline, CDR1 is SGDLS and CDR2 is YYNGEE. CDR3 bases: TGTGCCAGCAGCGTGGGAGGACCCAATCAGCCCCAGCATTTT. It is translated as CASSVGGPNQPQHF.

The chain links TRBV27 to TRBJ1-5; D possibly corresponds to TRBD1 (6 bases). This CDR3 comprises 15 residues. CDR1 is MNHEY, CDR2 SMNVEV, per germline (reference sequence). V was shortened by 5 bases and J by 0 bases, with 11 bases between the two germline ends. CDR3 in DNA: TGTGCCAGCAGTCCGGACAGTCTTAGCAATCAGCCCCAGCATTTT. It yields the protein CASSPDSLSNQPQHF.

J is TRBJ1-2 and V is TRBV28; 10 bases map to TRBD1. With 0 bases clipped from V and 2 bases from J, the junction kept 3 bases outside the gene matches. The CDR3 runs 16 residues. CDR1 is MDHEN, CDR2 SYDVKM, per germline. The CDR3 protein is CASSLWGTGENYGYTF. In nucleotides, the CDR3 is TGTGCCAGCAGTTTATGGGGGACAGGGGAGAACTATGGCTACACCTTC.

The V call is TRBV28, the J call TRBJ1-1; D is undetermined. The germline CDR1 and CDR2 sequences are MDHEN and SYDVKM. V gave up 2 bases and J gave up 1 base, with 5 bases separating them. CDR3 size: 13 residues. CDR3 nucleotides: TGTGCCAGCAGTTTAAACAGGAACACTGAAGCTTTCTTT. Its protein product is CASSLNRNTEAFF.

This rearrangement joins TRBV5-1 to TRBJ2-5; 10 bases map to TRBD1. The length of the CDR3 is 15 residues. J lost 2 bases, V lost 1 base, and 2 bases had no gene match. Germline V gene data show CDR1 as SGHRS and CDR2 as YFSETQ. Written as DNA, the CDR3 is TGCGCCAGCAGCTTGATGGGACAGGGGCAAGAGACCCAGTACTTC. This codes for CASSLMGQGQETQYF.